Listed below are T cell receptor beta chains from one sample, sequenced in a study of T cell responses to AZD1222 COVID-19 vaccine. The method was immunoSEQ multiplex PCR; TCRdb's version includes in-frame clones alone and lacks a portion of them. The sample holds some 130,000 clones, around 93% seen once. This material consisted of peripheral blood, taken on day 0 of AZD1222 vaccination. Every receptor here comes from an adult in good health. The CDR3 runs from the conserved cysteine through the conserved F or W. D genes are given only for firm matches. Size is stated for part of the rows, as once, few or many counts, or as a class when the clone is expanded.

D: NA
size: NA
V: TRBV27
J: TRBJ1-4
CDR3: CASSLSGATTNEKLFF
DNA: TGTGCCAGCAGTTTATCGGGCGCGACAACTAATGAAAAACTGTTTTTT

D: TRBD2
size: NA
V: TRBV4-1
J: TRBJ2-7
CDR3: CASSQDTKTEAASGEQYF
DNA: TGCGCCAGCAGCCAAGACACTAAGACTGAGGCGGCTAGCGGCGAGCAGTACTTC

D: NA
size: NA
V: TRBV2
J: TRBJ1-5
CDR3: CASSGDTNQPQHF
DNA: TGTGCCAGCAGTGGAGACACTAATCAGCCCCAGCATTTT

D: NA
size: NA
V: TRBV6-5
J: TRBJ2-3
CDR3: CASSYSLATAADTQYF
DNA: TGTGCCAGCAGTTACTCGTTAGCCACGGCGGCAGATACGCAGTATTTT

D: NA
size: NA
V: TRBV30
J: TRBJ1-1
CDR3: CAWSVMGAVTEAFF
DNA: TGTGCCTGGAGTGTAATGGGTGCGGTCACTGAAGCTTTCTTT

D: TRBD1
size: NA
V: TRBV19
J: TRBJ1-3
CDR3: CASTKDRVVNTIYF
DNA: TGTGCCAGTACCAAGGACAGGGTTGTCAACACCATATATTTT

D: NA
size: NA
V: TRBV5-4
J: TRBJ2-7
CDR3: CASSLDLTASYEQYF
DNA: TGTGCCAGCAGCTTGGACCTTACGGCTAGCTACGAGCAGTACTTC

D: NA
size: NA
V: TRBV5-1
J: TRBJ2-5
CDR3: CASSLSTAEETQYF
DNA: TGCGCCAGCAGCTTGTCCACAGCTGAAGAGACCCAGTACTTC

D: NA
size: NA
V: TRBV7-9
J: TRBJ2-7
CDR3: CASSKDLVRYEQYF
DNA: TGTGCCAGCAGCAAAGACCTAGTCCGCTACGAGCAGTACTTC

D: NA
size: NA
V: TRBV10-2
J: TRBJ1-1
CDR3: CASRDTGWATEAFF
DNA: TGCGCCAGCAGAGACACGGGATGGGCCACTGAAGCTTTCTTT

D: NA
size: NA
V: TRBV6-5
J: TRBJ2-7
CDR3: CASRTFSDYEQYF
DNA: TGTGCCAGCAGGACCTTCTCAGACTACGAGCAGTACTTC

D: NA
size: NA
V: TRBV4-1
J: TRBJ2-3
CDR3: CASSQGLQGSGTDTQYF
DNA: TGCGCCAGCAGCCAAGGATTACAGGGATCCGGCACAGATACGCAGTATTTT

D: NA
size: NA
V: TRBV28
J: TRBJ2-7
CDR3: CASVTRTRYEEQYF
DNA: TGTGCCAGCGTAACCCGGACGCGCTACGAGGAGCAGTACTTC

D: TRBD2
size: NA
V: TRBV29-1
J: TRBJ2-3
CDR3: CSVEESGRAPDTQYF
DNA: TGCAGCGTTGAAGAGAGCGGGAGGGCCCCAGATACGCAGTATTTT

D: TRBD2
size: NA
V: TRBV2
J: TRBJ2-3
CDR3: CASISLAGSTDTQYF
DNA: TGTGCCAGCATTAGCCTAGCGGGAAGCACAGATACGCAGTATTTT

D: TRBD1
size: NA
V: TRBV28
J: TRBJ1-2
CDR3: CASSFPPTGEANYGYTF
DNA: TGTGCCAGCAGTTTCCCCCCTACAGGGGAGGCTAACTATGGCTACACCTTC

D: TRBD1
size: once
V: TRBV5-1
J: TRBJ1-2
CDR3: CASSPDRYGYTF
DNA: TGCGCCAGCAGCCCGGACAGGTATGGCTACACCTTC

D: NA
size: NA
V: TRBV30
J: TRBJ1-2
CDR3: CAWSVGGVYGYTF
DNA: TGTGCCTGGAGTGTAGGCGGTGTATATGGCTACACCTTC

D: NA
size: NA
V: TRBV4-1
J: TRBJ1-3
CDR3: CASSQRAQSSGNTIYF
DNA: TGCGCCAGCAGCCAACGGGCCCAGAGCTCTGGAAACACCATATATTTT

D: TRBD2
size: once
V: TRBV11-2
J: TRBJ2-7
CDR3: CASSSSGGGYEQYF
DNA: TGTGCCAGCAGCTCAAGCGGGGGAGGCTACGAGCAGTACTTC

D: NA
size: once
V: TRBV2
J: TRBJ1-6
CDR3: CASLEGLSPLHF
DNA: TGTGCCAGCCTTGAGGGGCTTTCACCCCTCCACTTT

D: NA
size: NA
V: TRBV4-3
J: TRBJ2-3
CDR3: CASSQEFQNTDTQYF
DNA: TGCGCCAGCAGCCAAGAGTTCCAAAACACAGATACGCAGTATTTT

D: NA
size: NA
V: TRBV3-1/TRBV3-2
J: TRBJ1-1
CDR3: CASSSTWDTEAFF
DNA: TGTGCCAGCAGCTCCACCTGGGACACTGAAGCTTTCTTT

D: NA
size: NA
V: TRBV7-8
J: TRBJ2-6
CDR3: CASGGPWGANVLTF
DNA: TGTGCCAGCGGGGGACCATGGGGGGCCAACGTCCTGACTTTC